Following are 29 T cell receptor beta chains from one sample sequenced in a study of response to subunit inactivated influenza vaccine. Each CDR3 protein gets one entry after TCRdb re-called the RT-PCR reads with MiXCR. Among 450,000 to 600,000 distinct CDR3 sequences, about 7.2% were seen once, and the ten largest hold roughly 13%. The source was PBMCs from blood, collected around 25 months after vaccination. The receptor set was obtained from a man aged 45-69 years who received an inactivated influenza vaccine.

This clonotype was seen only a few times. The chain employs TRBV11-2 and TRBJ1-5, with D unresolved. Germline V CDR1 and CDR2: SGHAT, FQNNGV. The CDR3 spans 16 residues. V lost 5 bases to trimming and J lost 0 bases, with 14 bases between them. The CDR3 spells CASSDGPFRSNQPQHF. CDR3 DNA sequence: TGTGCCAGCAGCGACGGGCCCTTCCGTAGCAATCAGCCCCAGCATTTT.

The CDR3 spells CASSLVQGAGGQYF. CDR3 sequence (DNA): TGTGCCAGCAGCTTGGTCCAGGGGGCAGGAGGGCAGTACTTC. The chain is built from TRBV5-8 and TRBJ2-7, with TRBD1 matching 8 bases. Germline assignment: CDR1 SGHTS and CDR2 YDEGEE. This CDR3 spans 14 amino acids. Trimming cost V 0 bases and J 9 bases; bases outside gene matches: 8.

This clonotype showed up just a few times. This chain's CDR3 is CASSHPVGPGELFF. In DNA, the CDR3 is TGCGCCAGCAGCCATCCGGTGGGTCCCGGGGAGCTGTTTTTT. The chain is built from TRBV4-1 and TRBJ2-2; D remains ambiguous. V lost 3 bases and J 6 bases, leaving 11 bases between the germline ends. Germline CDR1 reads MGHRA; CDR2 reads YSYEKL. The CDR3 consists of 14 residues.

This clonotype has more than one count but fewer than ten. This rearrangement joins TRBV18 to TRBJ2-7; D unresolved. This CDR3 spans 15 amino acids. V lost 3 bases to trimming and J lost 6 bases, with 18 bases between them. CDR1 is KGHSH and CDR2 is LQKENI in the germline V gene. Here the CDR3 DNA reads TGTGCCAGCTCACCTAATCTGGGTAGGAGCAGCGAGCAGTACTTC. It yields the protein CASSPNLGRSSEQYF.

There are a few counts of this clonotype. The chain employs TRBV14 and TRBJ2-3; 14 positions match TRBD2. CDR3 length: 17 amino acids. Trimming at V came to 5 bases and at J to 5 bases, leaving 9 bases not matched to a gene. The V gene's germline CDR1 is SGHDN and CDR2 FVKESK. The CDR3 loop reads CASSARLAGGPGDTQYF. The DNA of the CDR3 is TGTGCCAGCAGCGCGCGACTAGCGGGAGGGCCTGGAGATACGCAGTATTTT.

The chain combines TRBV10-3 with TRBJ1-4; 8 bases are shared with TRBD1. The J segment lost 0 bases and the V segment lost 11 bases, leaving 5 bases of the junction unmatched. Germline values: CDR1 ENHRY, CDR2 SYGVKD. The CDR3 runs 14 residues. The CDR3 DNA reads as TGTGCCCCCGGACAGGGTGCAACTAATGAAAAACTGTTTTTT. Translated, it gives CAPGQGATNEKLFF.

As concerns this clonotype: A much larger clone is a single base away; this may be a read error. The rearrangement links TRBV5-1 to TRBJ2-5; D assignment may be TRBD1 or TRBD2 (5 bases each). The CDR3 extends over 13 amino acids. The germline V gene encodes CDR1 SGHRS and CDR2 YFSETQ. CDR3 nucleotides: TGCGCCAGCAGCACCGGGACCCAAGAGACCCGGTACTTC. Its translation is CASSTGTQETRYF.

This clonotype was detected many times. The rearrangement uses TRBV12-3 or TRBV12-4 and TRBJ1-2, with TRBD1 as a possible D gene (6 bases). The CDR3 length is 13 residues. The V and J ends lost 3 bases and 8 bases respectively, with 13 bases between them. The CDR3 sequence: CASSLGGQVGYTF. The CDR3 DNA follows: TGTGCCAGCAGTTTGGGGGGGCAGGTCGGCTACACCTTC.

The genes are TRBV28 and TRBJ1-2; D not resolved. Germline CDR1 reads MDHEN; CDR2 reads SYDVKM. The V gene lost 8 bases and the J gene lost 3 bases, with 16 bases spanning the gap. The CDR3 has 14 amino acids. In nucleotides, the CDR3 is TGTGCCAGCGACGAACTTTCCGGAGACTATGGCTACACCTTC. Its protein is CASDELSGDYGYTF.

This clonotype appeared a few times. The gene calls are TRBV27 and TRBJ2-5, with 11 nucleotides matching TRBD1. The germline V gene encodes CDR1 MNHEY and CDR2 SMNVEV (reference sequence). The CDR3 consists of 15 residues. The V gene end was trimmed by 6 bases and the J gene end by 5 bases; junction bases not matched to a gene: 8. This CDR3 reads CASRPRDRGLETQYF. The CDR3 nucleotides read TGTGCCAGCAGACCACGGGACAGGGGGTTGGAGACCCAGTACTTC.

The chain is built from TRBV24-1 and TRBJ2-3; tentatively, D is TRBD2 (6 bases). This CDR3 spans 21 amino acids. Germline V gene lookup returns CDR1 KGHDR and CDR2 SFDVKD. The V and J ends lost 12 bases and 0 bases respectively, with 36 bases between them. The CDR3 sequence is CAAIDPDLSSGSTPSTDTQYF. The CDR3 nucleotides are TGTGCCGCCATTGACCCCGACCTTTCAAGCGGGTCTACCCCTAGCACAGATACGCAGTATTTT.

This clonotype occurred many times. This chain links TRBV20-1 with TRBJ2-2; 9 positions match TRBD1. This CDR3 contains 15 residues. After removal of 1 base from V and 1 base from J, the junction contained 1 base not matched to a gene. Germline CDR1 is DFQATT and CDR2 is SNEGSKA (reference sequence). The CDR3 sequence is CSARGGQGNTGELFF. In nucleotides, the CDR3 is TGCAGTGCTAGAGGGGGACAGGGGAACACCGGGGAGCTGTTTTTT.

Ten or more counts support this clonotype. The chain uses TRBV28 and TRBJ2-7; 7 bases agree with TRBD2. Germline V CDR1 and CDR2: MDHEN, SYDVKM. V dropped 6 bases and J dropped 6; count of bases not matched to a gene: 14. This CDR3 has 15 residues. CDR3 protein: CASSSFGGRQGEQYF. The CDR3 DNA sequence: TGTGCCAGCAGCTCTTTCGGCGGGAGACAAGGCGAGCAGTACTTC.

The chain recombines TRBV4-3 with TRBJ2-7; D is unresolved. CDR1 and CDR2 from the germline V gene are LGHNA and YSLEER. This CDR3 has 15 residues. Trimming pared 5 bases from V and 0 bases from J, leaving 14 bases between. The CDR3 nucleotides read TGCGCCAGCAGCTTACGCGACGGAGCCTCCTACGAGCAGTACTTC. It is translated as CASSLRDGASYEQYF.

The chain links TRBV24-1 to TRBJ1-5; D remains ambiguous. Trimming stripped 3 bases from V and 2 bases from J, with 7 bases between. Germline CDR1 reads KGHDR; CDR2 reads SFDVKD. The CDR3 consists of 14 residues. The CDR3 region is CATSDVTRNQPQHF. The DNA of the CDR3 is TGTGCCACCAGTGATGTCACCCGCAATCAGCCCCAGCATTTT.

The sample holds many counts of this clonotype. This chain uses TRBV29-1 with TRBJ2-3; D is possibly TRBD2 (5 bases). Trimming left V 6 bases short and J 1 base short, with 8 bases between. The CDR3 has 12 residues. Looked up from germline, CDR1 is SQVTM and CDR2 is ANQGSEA. The DNA of the CDR3 is TGCAGCGTCTGGCGGGGCACAGATACGCAGTATTTT. This gives the protein CSVWRGTDTQYF.

This clonotype was detected a few times. This chain uses TRBV5-1 with TRBJ2-2; possibly TRBD1 for D (5 bases). CDR3 size: 14 residues. The V end lost 0 bases, the J end lost 4 bases, and 7 bases lay between the germline ends. Germline lookup yields CDR1 SGHRS and CDR2 YFSETQ. The CDR3, as DNA: TGCGCCAGCAGCTTGGAACAGGCCACCGGGGAGCTGTTTTTT. This translates into CASSLEQATGELFF.

The table lists this clonotype with a few counts. J is TRBJ1-5 and V is TRBV20-1, with a possible D match to TRBD1 (6 bases). This CDR3 has 16 residues. Trimming cost V 4 bases and J 5 bases, with 21 bases left between them. CDR1 is DFQATT, CDR2 SNEGSKA, per germline (reference sequence). The CDR3 spells CSATKRGFGGDQPQHF. The CDR3 DNA sequence: TGCAGTGCTACCAAAAGGGGGTTCGGCGGGGATCAGCCCCAGCATTTT.

This clonotype was recorded many times. The chain carries TRBV4-1 and TRBJ2-1; 10 nucleotides align to TRBD2. This CDR3 is 18 amino acids long. CDR1 and CDR2 (germline): MGHRA, YSYEKL. The J segment lost 10 bases and the V segment lost 0 bases, leaving 15 bases of the junction unmatched. The CDR3 is CASSQDPISGRIPREQFF. DNA for the CDR3: TGCGCCAGCAGCCAAGACCCCATTAGCGGGAGGATCCCCAGGGAGCAGTTCTTC.

Turning to this clonotype: This may be a read error, as it is one base from a much larger clone. This chain connects TRBV4-1 to TRBJ1-1; D is unclear. Trimming cost V 0 bases and J 1 base, with 3 bases left between them. The CDR3 has 13 residues. The germline V gene encodes CDR1 MGHRA and CDR2 YSYEKL. As DNA, the CDR3 is TGCGCCAGCAGCCAAGAAGAGAACACTGAAGCTTTCTTT. This encodes CASSQEENTEAFF.

This clonotype came up many times. This chain links TRBV7-9 with TRBJ1-1, with D perhaps matching TRBD1 (5 bases). Germline CDR1 reads SEHNR; CDR2 reads FQNEAQ (reference sequence). The CDR3 is 14 amino acids. Trimming removed 4 bases at V and 1 base at J, with 10 bases between. The CDR3 here is CASSSGGRNTEAFF. Here the CDR3 DNA reads TGTGCCAGCAGCTCTGGGGGTAGGAACACTGAAGCTTTCTTT.

This clonotype was seen a few times. This CDR3 reads CASSASSGGAETQYF. DNA of the CDR3: TGTGCCAGCAGCGCTTCTAGCGGGGGGGCCGAGACCCAGTACTTC. The chain carries TRBV13 and TRBJ2-5; 12 bases fit TRBD2. This CDR3 comprises 15 residues. Germline loops: CDR1 PRHDT, CDR2 FYEKMQ (reference sequence). The V and J ends lost 5 bases and 5 bases, in that order; junction bases with no gene match: 6.

This clonotype was picked up a small number of times. This chain's CDR3 is CASSLPGTSGSFDEQFF. CDR3 DNA sequence: TGTGCCAGCAGCTTACCTGGGACTAGCGGGAGCTTCGATGAGCAGTTCTTC. V gene TRBV7-2 combines with J gene TRBJ2-1, with 14 positions matching TRBD2. CDR3 size: 17 residues. V gave up 2 bases and J gave up 8 bases; unmatched junction bases: 8. Germline V gene lookup returns CDR1 SGHTA and CDR2 FQGNSA. The full variable domain, completed using reference TRBV7-2 and TRBJ2-1, is GAGVSQSPSNKVTEKGKDVELRCDPISGHTALYWYRQSLGQGLEFLIYFQGNSAPDKSGLPSDRFSAERTGGSVSTLTIQRTQQEDSAVYLCASSLPGTSGSFDEQFFGPGTRLTVL.

This clonotype was detected ten times or more. J is TRBJ1-4 and V is TRBV20-1, with D unclear. Germline V gives CDR1 DFQATT, CDR2 SNEGSKA (reference sequence). V gave up 2 bases and J gave up 4 bases, with 8 bases separating them. CDR3 length: 13 residues. CDR3 bases: TGCAGTGCTAGATTTGCCGGTAATGAAAAACTGTTTTTT. Translated: CSARFAGNEKLFF.

This chain connects TRBV11-1 to TRBJ2-2, with 12 bases fitting TRBD2. This CDR3 region has 19 residues. V was pared by 2 bases and J by 3 bases, with 10 bases of the junction left unmatched. Germline CDR1 is SGHAT and CDR2 is FQDESV (reference sequence). CDR3 sequence (DNA): TGTGCCAGCAGCTTAAAACGGCTAGCGGGAGGGCTGCACACCGGGGAGCTGTTTTTT. Translated: CASSLKRLAGGLHTGELFF. Looking up the rest from reference TRBV11-1 and TRBJ2-2 gives the full variable domain: EAEVAQSPRYKITEKSQAVAFWCDPISGHATLYWYRQILGQGPELLVQFQDESVVDDSQLPKDRFSAERLKGVDSTLKIQPAELGDSAMYLCASSLKRLAGGLHTGELFFGEGSRLTVL.

This rearrangement joins TRBV12-3 or TRBV12-4 to TRBJ2-1; D is unresolved. Trimming shortened V by 3 bases and J by 6 bases, and 9 bases separated the two germline ends. The CDR3 extends over 13 amino acids. The chain's CDR3 is CASSFYRANEQFF. The CDR3 DNA reads as TGTGCCAGCAGTTTCTATCGGGCCAATGAGCAGTTCTTC.

This clonotype was seen ten or more times. The rearrangement links TRBV20-1 to TRBJ1-5; 11 nucleotides line up with TRBD1. Per the germline V gene, CDR1 is DFQATT and CDR2 is SNEGSKA (reference sequence). With 3 bases clipped from V and 4 bases from J, the junction kept 5 bases outside the gene matches. The CDR3 loop spans 15 amino acids. CDR3 loop: CSASPDRGRNQPQHF. CDR3 nucleotide sequence: TGCAGTGCTAGCCCGGACAGGGGGCGGAATCAGCCCCAGCATTTT.

The chain couples TRBV4-2 to TRBJ1-4; D is unclear. Per the germline V gene, CDR1 is LGHNA and CDR2 is YNFKEQ. V was cut by 1 base and J by 0 bases, with 9 bases left in between. CDR3 length: 16 residues. The CDR3 here is CASSQGSKTTNEKLFF. CDR3 sequence (DNA): TGTGCCAGCAGCCAAGGGTCCAAAACAACTAATGAAAAACTGTTTTTT.

This clonotype came up a few times. V usage is TRBV4-3 and J usage is TRBJ1-4, with unresolved D. With 0 bases removed from V and 0 bases from J, the gap between germline ends came to 5 bases. Germline assignment: CDR1 LGHNA and CDR2 YSLEER. CDR3 length equals 15 residues. The CDR3 spells CASSQDMATNEKLFF. Written as DNA, the CDR3 is TGCGCCAGCAGCCAAGATATGGCAACTAATGAAAAACTGTTTTTT.